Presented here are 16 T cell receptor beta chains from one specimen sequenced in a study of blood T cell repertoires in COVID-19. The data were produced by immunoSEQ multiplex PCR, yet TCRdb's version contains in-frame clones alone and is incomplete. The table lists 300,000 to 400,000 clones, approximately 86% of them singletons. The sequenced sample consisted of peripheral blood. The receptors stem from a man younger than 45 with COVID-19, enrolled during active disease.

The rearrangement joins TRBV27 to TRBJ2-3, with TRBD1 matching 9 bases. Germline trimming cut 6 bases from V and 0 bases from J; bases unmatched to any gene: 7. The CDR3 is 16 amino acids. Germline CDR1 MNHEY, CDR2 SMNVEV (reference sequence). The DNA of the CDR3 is TGTGCCAGCAGCCAAGGACAGGGGAGGAGCACAGATACGCAGTATTTT. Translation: CASSQGQGRSTDTQYF.

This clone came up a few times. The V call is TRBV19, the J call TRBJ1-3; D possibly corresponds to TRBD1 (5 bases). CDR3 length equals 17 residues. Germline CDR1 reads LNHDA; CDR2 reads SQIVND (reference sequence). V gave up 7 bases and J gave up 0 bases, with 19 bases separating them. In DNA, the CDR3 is TGTGCCAGTACCCACGGTTCCGGGGGTTTCTCTGGAAACACCATATATTTT. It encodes CASTHGSGGFSGNTIYF.

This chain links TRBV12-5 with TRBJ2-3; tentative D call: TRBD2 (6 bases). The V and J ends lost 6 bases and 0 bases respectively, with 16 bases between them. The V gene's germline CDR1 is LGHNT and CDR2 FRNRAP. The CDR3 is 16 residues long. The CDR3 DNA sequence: TGTGCTAGTGGGGCGGGGCTAAGTTTTAGCACAGATACGCAGTATTTT. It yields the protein CASGAGLSFSTDTQYF. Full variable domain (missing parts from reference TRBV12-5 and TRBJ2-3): DARVTQTPRHKVTEMGQEVTMRCQPILGHNTVFWYRQTMMQGLELLAYFRNRAPLDDSGMPKDRFSAEMPDATLATLKIQPSEPRDSAVYFCASGAGLSFSTDTQYFGPGTRLTVL.

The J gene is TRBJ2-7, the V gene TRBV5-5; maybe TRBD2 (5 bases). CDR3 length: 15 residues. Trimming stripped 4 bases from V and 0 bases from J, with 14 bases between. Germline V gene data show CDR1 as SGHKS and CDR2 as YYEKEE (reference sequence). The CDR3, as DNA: TGTGCCAGCAGCCCCTCGGGGATAGGCTCCTACGAGCAGTACTTC. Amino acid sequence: CASSPSGIGSYEQYF.

The CDR3 protein is CAISEDEPGADTQYF. CDR3 DNA: TGTGCCATCAGTGAGGATGAACCGGGGGCAGATACGCAGTATTTT. V is TRBV10-3 and J is TRBJ2-3, with a tentative D call TRBD2 (6 bases). Per germline, CDR1 ENHRY and CDR2 SYGVKD. V lost 2 bases and J 4 bases, leaving 13 bases between the germline ends. The CDR3 runs to 15 residues.

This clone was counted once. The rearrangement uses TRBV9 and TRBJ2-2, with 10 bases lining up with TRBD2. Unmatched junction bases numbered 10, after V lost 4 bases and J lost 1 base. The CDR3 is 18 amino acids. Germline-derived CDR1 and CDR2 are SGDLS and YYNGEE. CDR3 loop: CASSPHQGLAENTGELFF. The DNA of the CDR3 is TGTGCCAGCAGCCCTCACCAAGGACTAGCGGAGAACACCGGGGAGCTGTTTTTT.

CDR3 nucleotide sequence: TGTGCCAGCAGCTTATCAGGAGAGACCCAGTACTTC. This encodes CASSLSGETQYF. V gene TRBV11-3 combines with J gene TRBJ2-5; D gene ambiguous. The V gene's germline CDR1 is SGHNT and CDR2 YENEEA. The CDR3 runs to 12 residues. The V end lost 2 bases, the J end lost 4 bases, and 5 bases lay between the germline ends.

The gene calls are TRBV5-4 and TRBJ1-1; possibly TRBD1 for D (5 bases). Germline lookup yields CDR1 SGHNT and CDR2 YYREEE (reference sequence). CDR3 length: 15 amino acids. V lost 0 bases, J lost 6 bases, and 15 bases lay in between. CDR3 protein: CASSLELQGSPEAFF. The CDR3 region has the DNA TGTGCCAGCAGCTTGGAGCTGCAGGGATCGCCTGAAGCTTTCTTT.

Written as DNA, the CDR3 is TGCAGTGCTAGTGTATCAGACAGGGAAGATGAAAAACTGTTTTTT. It codes for CSASVSDREDEKLFF. The chain recombines TRBV20-1 with TRBJ1-4; 7 bases match TRBD1. Germline CDR1 DFQATT, CDR2 SNEGSKA (reference sequence). The CDR3 covers 15 residues. The V and J ends lost 3 bases and 6 bases, in that order; junction bases with no gene match: 10.

This CDR3 is CASSQPRQGAYNEQFF. The CDR3 DNA sequence: TGCGCCAGCAGCCAACCGAGACAGGGAGCCTACAATGAGCAGTTCTTC. This rearrangement joins TRBV4-1 to TRBJ2-1; TRBD1 matches 7 bases. With V trimmed by 2 bases and J by 2 bases, 6 bases remained unmatched. The CDR3 extends over 16 amino acids. The germline V gene has CDR1 MGHRA and CDR2 YSYEKL.

The CDR3 sequence: CASSSGQGGNSPLHF. CDR3 DNA: TGTGCCAGCAGCTCCGGACAGGGTGGCAATTCACCCCTCCACTTT. This sequence joins TRBV7-2 and TRBJ1-6; 8 bases align to TRBD1. J lost 7 bases, V lost 4 bases, and 6 bases had no gene match. The length of the CDR3 is 15 residues. Per germline, CDR1 SGHTA and CDR2 FQGNSA.

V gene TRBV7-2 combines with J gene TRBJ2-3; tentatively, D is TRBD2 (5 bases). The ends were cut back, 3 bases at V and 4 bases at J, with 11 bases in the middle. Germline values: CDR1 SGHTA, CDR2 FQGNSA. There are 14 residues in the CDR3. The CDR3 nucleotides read TGTGCCAGCAGCTTTTCCGGGCGGGCAGATACGCAGTATTTT. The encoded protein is CASSFSGRADTQYF.

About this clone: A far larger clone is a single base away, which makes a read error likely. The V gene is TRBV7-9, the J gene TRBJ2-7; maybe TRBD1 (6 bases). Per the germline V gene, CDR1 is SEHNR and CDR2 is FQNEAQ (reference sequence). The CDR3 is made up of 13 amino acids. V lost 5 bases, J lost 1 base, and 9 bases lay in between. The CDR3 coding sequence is TGTGCCAGCAGCCACGGACAGTCCTACGAGCAGTACTTC. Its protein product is CASSHGQSYEQYF. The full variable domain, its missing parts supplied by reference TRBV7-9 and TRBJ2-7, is DTGVSQNPRHKITKRGQNVTFRCDPISEHNRLYWYRQTLGQGPEFLTYFQNEAQLEKSRLLSDRFSAERPKGSFSTLEIQRTEQGDSAMYLCASSHGQSYEQYFGPGTRLTVT.

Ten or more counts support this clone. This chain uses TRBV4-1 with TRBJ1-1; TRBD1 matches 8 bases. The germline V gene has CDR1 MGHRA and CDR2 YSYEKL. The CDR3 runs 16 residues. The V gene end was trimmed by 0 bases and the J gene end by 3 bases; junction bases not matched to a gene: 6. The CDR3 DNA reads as TGCGCCAGCAGCCAAGACCCCCAGGGGGCTCACACTGAAGCTTTCTTT. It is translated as CASSQDPQGAHTEAFF.

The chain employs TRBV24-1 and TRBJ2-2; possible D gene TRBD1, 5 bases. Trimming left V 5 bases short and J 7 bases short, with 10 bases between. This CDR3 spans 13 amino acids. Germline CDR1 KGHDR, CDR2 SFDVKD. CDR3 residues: CATSGRVVGELFF. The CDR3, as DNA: TGTGCCACCAGTGGCAGGGTGGTCGGGGAGCTGTTTTTT.

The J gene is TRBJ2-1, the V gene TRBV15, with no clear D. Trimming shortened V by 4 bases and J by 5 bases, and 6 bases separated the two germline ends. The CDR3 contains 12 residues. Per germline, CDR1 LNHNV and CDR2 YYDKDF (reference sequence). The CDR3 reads CATSTRDNEQFF. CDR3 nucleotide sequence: TGTGCCACCAGCACCCGAGACAATGAGCAGTTCTTC.